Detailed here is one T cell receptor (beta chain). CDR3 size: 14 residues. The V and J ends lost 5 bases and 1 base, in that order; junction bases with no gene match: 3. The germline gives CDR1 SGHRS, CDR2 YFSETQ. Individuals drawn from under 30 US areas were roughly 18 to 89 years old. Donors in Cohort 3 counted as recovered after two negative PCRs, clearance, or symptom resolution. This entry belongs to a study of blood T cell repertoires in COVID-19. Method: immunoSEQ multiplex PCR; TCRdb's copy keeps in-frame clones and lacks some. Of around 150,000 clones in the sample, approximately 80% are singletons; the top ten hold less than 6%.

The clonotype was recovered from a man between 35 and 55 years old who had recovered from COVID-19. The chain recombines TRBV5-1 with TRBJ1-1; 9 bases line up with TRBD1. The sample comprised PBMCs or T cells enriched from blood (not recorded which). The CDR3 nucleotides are TGCGCCAGCAGGGGGACAGGGCCGAACACTGAAGCTTTCTTT. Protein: CASRGTGPNTEAFF.